The rows below give T cell receptor beta chains drawn from one sample of a study of shared clonotypes between healthy human individuals. Assay used: immunoSEQ multiplex PCR; TCRdb lists only in-frame clones, some missing. The table records about 2.1 million clones, just over 90% of them present only once. The material sequenced was naive CD8+ T cells from PBMCs. The receptor source for this set is a man aged 18 to 35 in good health. Some clones in this sample may be carry-over from other donors' samples. The CDR3 runs from the conserved cysteine through the conserved F or W. D genes are given only for firm matches. For some rows the clone size is stated as once, few or many, or as a class when expanded; others skip it.

cdr3_nt cdr3_aa clone_size d_call j_call v_call
TGTGCCAGCAGCTTGGTAATCTCCTACGAGCAGTACTTC CASSLVISYEQYF NA NA TRBJ2-7 TRBV7-9
TGTGCCAGCAGGATACCGGGACAGGGGGCCGGGGAGCTGTTTTTT CASRIPGQGAGELFF NA TRBD1 TRBJ2-2 TRBV28
TGTGCCAGCAGCTTTTTAGCGGGGGGGCCGGATACGCAGTATTTT CASSFLAGGPDTQYF once TRBD2 TRBJ2-3 TRBV5-4
TGTGCCAGCAGTTTATTTCCAGGCACCGGGGAGCTGTTTTTT CASSLFPGTGELFF once NA TRBJ2-2 TRBV27
TGTGCCACCAGCAGAGGCAGGGGGCTAAATGGCTACACCTTC CATSRGRGLNGYTF NA TRBD1 TRBJ1-2 TRBV15
TGTGCCAGTAATTGGGCTCCTCTTGGCTACACCTTC CASNWAPLGYTF NA NA TRBJ1-2 TRBV19
TGTGCCAGCAGCGCCGGGGCCAGGGTCAATCAGCCCCAGCATTTT CASSAGARVNQPQHF NA NA TRBJ1-5 TRBV9
TGTGCCAGCAGTTTATCGCTGGGGGGTAACACTGAAGCTTTCTTT CASSLSLGGNTEAFF NA NA TRBJ1-1 TRBV27
TGTGCCAGCAGCTTTTCAATTCTGGGTACCAAAAACATTCAGTACTTC CASSFSILGTKNIQYF NA NA TRBJ2-4 TRBV5-6
TGTGCCAGCAGTTACTCGGAATGGAGAAGCCCCTACGAGCAGTACTTC CASSYSEWRSPYEQYF NA NA TRBJ2-7 TRBV6-5
TGTGCCAGCAGCTTAGTTAGCGGGTTCTACAATGAGCAGTTCTTC CASSLVSGFYNEQFF NA TRBD2 TRBJ2-1 TRBV5-6
TGTGCCAGCAGCTCCGGGACAGGATCGTTGCAGACCCAGTACTTC CASSSGTGSLQTQYF NA TRBD1 TRBJ2-5 TRBV7-9
TGTGCCAGCAGTAACCCCCGGGACACCCCTAGACCAGATACGCAGTATTTT CASSNPRDTPRPDTQYF NA NA TRBJ2-3 TRBV27
TGTGCCAGCAGTTTCATGTGGACAGAGGCCTACGAGCAGTACTTC CASSFMWTEAYEQYF NA NA TRBJ2-7 TRBV28
TGTGCCAGCAGTTATGACAGGAGAGGGAATGAGCAGTTCTTC CASSYDRRGNEQFF NA NA TRBJ2-1 TRBV27
TGTGCCACCAGCACCTACAGGCACCCGGGAGAGACCCAGTACTTC CATSTYRHPGETQYF NA NA TRBJ2-5 TRBV15
TGTGCCAGCAGTTACTCGTCAGGGGGGTCCAATGAGCAGTTCTTC CASSYSSGGSNEQFF NA NA TRBJ2-1 TRBV6-5
TGTGCCAGCAGTTTATTGCCCAGCACAGATACGCAGTATTTT CASSLLPSTDTQYF NA NA TRBJ2-3 TRBV27
TGTGCCAGTAGTCCGTCACGGGCCCCTTACTACGAGCAGTACTTC CASSPSRAPYYEQYF NA NA TRBJ2-7 TRBV19
TGTGCCAGCAGTACCGGACAGGGATGGAATGAAAAACTGTTTTTT CASSTGQGWNEKLFF NA TRBD1 TRBJ1-4 TRBV6-5
TGTGCCAGCAGCCCGGGGGACAGGTCGTTCTATGGCTACACCTTC CASSPGDRSFYGYTF NA TRBD1 TRBJ1-2 TRBV9
TGTGCCAGCCCGGCGGGTCCTAACTATGGCTACACCTTC CASPAGPNYGYTF NA NA TRBJ1-2 TRBV7-8
TGTGCCAGCAGCGAGACAGATCATGAGCAGTTCTTC CASSETDHEQFF NA NA TRBJ2-1 TRBV9
TGTGCCAGCAGTTTATTAGTGTCGCTCACTACAGATACGCAGTATTTT CASSLLVSLTTDTQYF NA NA TRBJ2-3 TRBV27
TGTGCCAGCAGTTTTTGGGGTGCTGAAGCTTTCTTT CASSFWGAEAFF NA NA TRBJ1-1 TRBV27
TGTGCCAGCAGCCCCGACGACAGGGTAAGACAGCCCCAGCATTTT CASSPDDRVRQPQHF NA TRBD1 TRBJ1-5 TRBV28
TGTGCCAGCAGCTTAAGAGACGAAAAACTGTTTTTT CASSLRDEKLFF NA NA TRBJ1-4 TRBV11-2
TGTGCCAGTACAGGCCGGGTGGGGACTGCCTATGGCTACACCTTC CASTGRVGTAYGYTF once NA TRBJ1-2 TRBV19
TGTGCCAGTAGCACAATCAGACTAGCGGTTTCCTACAATGAGCAGTTCTTC CASSTIRLAVSYNEQFF NA TRBD2 TRBJ2-1 TRBV19
TGTGCCAGTAGAGGGGAAAGGTTCTACGAGCAGTACTTC CASRGERFYEQYF NA NA TRBJ2-7 TRBV19
TGTGCCAGCAGCTCGATGGGGGGGACGAGCACTGAAGCTTTCTTT CASSSMGGTSTEAFF NA NA TRBJ1-1 TRBV7-3
TGTGCCAGTACGGCTAGCGGGAGGGGCAATGAGCAGTTCTTC CASTASGRGNEQFF NA TRBD2 TRBJ2-1 TRBV19
TGTGCCAGCAGTCCCCGGGACTCACGCACAGATACGCAGTATTTT CASSPRDSRTDTQYF NA NA TRBJ2-3 TRBV28
TGTGCCAGCAGTTACTCGGCGGAGTCTAATGAAAAACTGTTTTTT CASSYSAESNEKLFF NA NA TRBJ1-4 TRBV6-5
TGTGCCAGCAGCACTCGCGGGGGGCTCGGAAACAATGAGCAGTTCTTC CASSTRGGLGNNEQFF NA TRBD2 TRBJ2-1 TRBV11-1
TGTGCCAGCACCTCGGAACCAGATACGCAGTATTTT CASTSEPDTQYF NA NA TRBJ2-3 TRBV2
TGTGCCAGCAGTTACTCGATAGCGAGTGAGCAGTTCTTC CASSYSIASEQFF once NA TRBJ2-1 TRBV6-5
TGTCCGAAGGTTTCTACGGATCAGCCCCAGCATTTT CPKVSTDQPQHF once NA TRBJ1-5 TRBV10-3
TGTGCCAGCAGTTTATCGGCAGGAGCGGGGACATACGAGCAGTACTTC CASSLSAGAGTYEQYF once NA TRBJ2-7 TRBV27
TGCGCCAGCACACAGGGAAAAGGCTATGGCTACACCTTC CASTQGKGYGYTF NA NA TRBJ1-2 TRBV5-1
TGCGCCAGCAGCCAAGAGAGAATTCCTCAGCCCCAGCATTTT CASSQERIPQPQHF NA NA TRBJ1-5 TRBV4-1
TGTGCCAGCAGCTTAGATCTCGGTTCCGGGAAGGGCTACACCTTC CASSLDLGSGKGYTF NA NA TRBJ1-2 TRBV7-9
TGTGCCAGTAGTGCGGACAGCACAGATACGCAGTATTTT CASSADSTDTQYF NA NA TRBJ2-3 TRBV19
TGTGCCTGGAGGTACCGAGACAGGTACAACTATGGCTACACCTTC CAWRYRDRYNYGYTF once NA TRBJ1-2 TRBV30
TGTGCCAGCAGCACCCGGACGGGTGGAAACACCATATATTTT CASSTRTGGNTIYF NA NA TRBJ1-3 TRBV7-2
TGTGCCACCAGCAGATTCGGACAGGGTGAAGCTTTCTTT CATSRFGQGEAFF NA TRBD1 TRBJ1-1 TRBV15
TGCGCCAGCAGCCAATTCCGGGGAGGGCAGACAGACTACGAGCAGTACTTC CASSQFRGGQTDYEQYF NA TRBD2 TRBJ2-7 TRBV4-3
TGTGCCAGCAGCTTCGGATACGGCTACACCTTC CASSFGYGYTF NA NA TRBJ1-2 TRBV7-9
TGTGCCAGCAGCTTAGGGCCAGGCCTCCTGAACACTGAAGCTTTCTTT CASSLGPGLLNTEAFF NA NA TRBJ1-1 TRBV5-4
TGTGCCAGCAGTTCGGGACAGGGGTTCCACGAGCAGTACTTC CASSSGQGFHEQYF once TRBD1 TRBJ2-7 TRBV27
TGTGCCAGCAGCTGGGGACTAGCGGGGTACAATGAGCAGTTCTTC CASSWGLAGYNEQFF once TRBD2 TRBJ2-1 TRBV5-8